The 11 T cell receptor beta chains given below trace back to one sample, sequenced in a study of CD8 T cells in ankylosing spondylitis. TCRdb reprocessed the 5' RACE reads via MiXCR and lists one record per CDR3 protein. This sample has a few hundred thousand distinct CDR3 sequences, with roughly a tenth found just once. The source material was blood, either unsorted or a sorted T cell fraction (not recorded which). The receptors stem from a male donor with ankylosing spondylitis or in good health (not recorded which).

This clonotype was counted many times. Here the CDR3 reads CSAPLRGFETQYF. The CDR3 nucleotides are TGCAGTGCGCCACTAAGGGGCTTTGAGACCCAGTACTTC. The chain uses TRBV20-1 and TRBJ2-5; tentatively, D is TRBD1 (5 bases). This CDR3 contains 13 residues. Germline V gene sequence: CDR1 DFQATT, CDR2 SNEGSKA (reference sequence). The V end lost 6 bases, the J end lost 5 bases, and 16 bases lay between the germline ends.

This clonotype appeared many times. This chain uses TRBV6-5 with TRBJ2-5; possible D gene TRBD2, 5 bases. Between the trimmed V and J ends, which lost 5 bases and 1 base, there was a span of 17 bases. This CDR3 is built from 16 residues. Germline V gene sequence: CDR1 MNHEY, CDR2 SVGAGI. The CDR3 coding sequence is TGTGCCAGCAGTGAGATCCGTGGTGGGAGCCAAGAGACCCAGTACTTC. Protein: CASSEIRGGSQETQYF.

The chain uses TRBV7-2 and TRBJ2-3; 14 bases are a match to TRBD2. V lost 6 bases and J lost 3; bases outside the gene matches: 8. The CDR3 totals 17 residues. Germline V lookup: CDR1 SGHTA, CDR2 FQGNSA. CDR3 sequence: CASSLTSGRAGTDTQYF. CDR3 in DNA: TGTGCCAGCAGTCTGACTAGCGGGAGGGCCGGTACAGATACGCAGTATTTT.

V and J are TRBV10-1 and TRBJ1-1; TRBD1 agrees at 7 bases. The CDR3 is 14 amino acids. Germline CDR1 WNHNN, CDR2 SYGVQD (reference sequence). V shed 2 bases, J shed 5 bases, and the junction held 5 bases outside the gene matches. The CDR3 nucleotides are TGCGCCAGCAGTGAGAGTGCAGGGGGTACTGAAGCTTTCTTT. Translated, it gives CASSESAGGTEAFF.

This clonotype was observed many times. For the CDR3, the DNA is TGCAGTGCTACCGGACTAGCGGTAGAGGATACGCAGTATTTT. This gives the protein CSATGLAVEDTQYF. This chain links TRBV20-1 with TRBJ2-3; 10 nucleotides agree with TRBD2. V lost 4 bases to trimming and J lost 6 bases; unmatched junction nucleotides: 7. This CDR3 has 14 residues. Per the germline V gene, CDR1 is DFQATT and CDR2 is SNEGSKA (reference sequence).

This clonotype showed up many times. The chain carries TRBV29-1 and TRBJ1-1; D not certain. Germline CDR1 and CDR2: SQVTM and ANQGSEA. CDR3 length: 12 residues. The V end lost 4 bases, the J end lost 0 bases, and 6 bases lay between the germline ends. CDR3 protein: CSVVAVNTEAFF. CDR3 coding DNA: TGCAGCGTTGTGGCGGTGAACACTGAAGCTTTCTTT.

This clonotype was observed a few times. The rearrangement joins TRBV5-4 to TRBJ2-1; D gene ambiguous. The V end lost 9 bases, the J end lost 0 bases, and 19 bases lay between the germline ends. The V gene's germline CDR1 is SGHNT and CDR2 YYREEE (reference sequence). The CDR3 sequence is 16 residues long. The DNA for the CDR3 is TGTGCCAACCACCCCCAGTGGCTTAGCTCCTACAATGAGCAGTTCTTC. Translating it yields CANHPQWLSSYNEQFF.

This chain connects TRBV18 to TRBJ1-5, with D possibly TRBD1 on 5 matching bases. Per the germline V gene, CDR1 is KGHSH and CDR2 is LQKENI. V dropped 5 bases and J dropped 7 bases, with 12 bases sitting between them. The CDR3 is 13 residues long. CDR3 in DNA: TGTGCCAGCTCAAGGACACGTATGCAGCCCCAGCATTTT. It is translated as CASSRTRMQPQHF.

The CDR3 DNA reads TGTGCCAGCAGCCAAGATCCGGGCCCACAAGAGACCCAGTACTTC. Protein sequence: CASSQDPGPQETQYF. The rearrangement joins TRBV3-1 to TRBJ2-5; D is undetermined. Deletions cut 0 bases from V and 2 bases from J, with 10 bases between. The CDR3 length is 15 residues. Germline CDR1 reads LGHDT; CDR2 reads YNNKEL (reference sequence).

About this clonotype: At one boundary the junction diverges from the germline segment, which might be a read error. The chain recombines TRBV20-1 with TRBJ2-1; weak D call: TRBD1 (6 bases). Germline V CDR1 and CDR2: DFQATT, SNEGSKA (reference sequence). CDR3 length: 15 amino acids. The CDR3 loop reads CSARVFGTSYNEQFF. For the CDR3, the DNA is TGCAGTGCGAGAGTTTTTGGGACATCCTACAATGAGCAGTTCTTC.

Many counts were recorded for this clonotype. This CDR3 is CASSLGEGTTEQYF. The CDR3 DNA sequence: TGCGCCAGCAGCTTGGGAGAGGGGACTACCGAGCAGTACTTC. The chain recombines TRBV5-1 with TRBJ2-7, with 7 bases aligning to TRBD2. Germline values: CDR1 SGHRS, CDR2 YFSETQ. The CDR3 length is 14 residues. After removal of 0 bases from V and 6 bases from J, the junction contained 6 bases not matched to a gene. Looking up the rest from reference TRBV5-1 and TRBJ2-7 gives the full variable domain: KAGVTQTPRYLIKTRGQQVTLSCSPISGHRSVSWYQQTPGQGLQFLFEYFSETQRNKGNFPGRFSGRQFSNSRSEMNVSTLELGDSALYLCASSLGEGTTEQYFGPGTRLTVT.